Listed below are T cell receptor beta chains from one sample, sequenced in a study of OX40 agonist ivuxolimab in advanced cancers. Clones were read by immunoSEQ multiplex PCR, and TCRdb kept only the in-frame ones, dropping some. The sample lists 70,000 to 90,000 clones, 89% occurring once. The material sequenced was CD4+ or CD8+ T cells sorted from blood, taken in a trial of the OX40 agonist ivuxolimab. The origin of the receptors is an adult with an advanced solid tumor such as melanoma, head and neck, liver or kidney cancer. Each CDR3 is given with its conserved first and last residue. The D gene is left open where the match is weak. Rows give clone size only sometimes, using once, few, many, or a class for an expanded clone.

CDR3nt: TGTGCCACCAGCAGAGATTTGATTCCCTATGGCTACACCTTC; CDR3aa: CATSRDLIPYGYTF; v_gene: TRBV15; abundance: once; j_gene: TRBJ1-2; d_gene: .
CDR3nt: TGTGCCAGCAGCTTAGCGGAATCTAATCCCAGGAACAATGAGCAGTTCTTC; CDR3aa: CASSLAESNPRNNEQFF; v_gene: TRBV7-9; abundance: .; j_gene: TRBJ2-1; d_gene: .
CDR3nt: TGCGCCAGCATTGGCGGGCCCAACACCGGGGAGCTGTTTTTT; CDR3aa: CASIGGPNTGELFF; v_gene: TRBV5-1; abundance: .; j_gene: TRBJ2-2; d_gene: .
CDR3nt: TGTGCCAGCAGTTGGGGGCATCAGCCCCAGCATTTT; CDR3aa: CASSWGHQPQHF; v_gene: TRBV6-6; abundance: .; j_gene: TRBJ1-5; d_gene: .
CDR3nt: TGTGCCAGCAGCTTCTACGATGGGGCCCAGTACTTC; CDR3aa: CASSFYDGAQYF; v_gene: TRBV5-8; abundance: .; j_gene: TRBJ2-5; d_gene: .
CDR3nt: TGTGCCATCAGTGGTGGGGGGGAGAGGTTCTTC; CDR3aa: CAISGGGERFF; v_gene: TRBV10-3; abundance: .; j_gene: TRBJ2-1; d_gene: TRBD2
CDR3nt: TGTGCCAGCAGCTTGCCGGGGGTCCTAGCCAAAAACATTCAGTACTTC; CDR3aa: CASSLPGVLAKNIQYF; v_gene: TRBV5-6; abundance: .; j_gene: TRBJ2-4; d_gene: .
CDR3nt: TGTGCCAGCAGCTTAGGCTACCCGGGGGTAAGCAATCAGCCCCAGCATTTT; CDR3aa: CASSLGYPGVSNQPQHF; v_gene: TRBV7-8; abundance: few; j_gene: TRBJ1-5; d_gene: .
CDR3nt: TGTGCCAGCAGCTTATGGGCAGGGACAGAGGCCGGGGAGCTGTTTTTT; CDR3aa: CASSLWAGTEAGELFF; v_gene: TRBV7-2; abundance: .; j_gene: TRBJ2-2; d_gene: TRBD1
CDR3nt: TGCGCCAGCAGCTTAGCAGGTTCCTACGAGCAGTACTTC; CDR3aa: CASSLAGSYEQYF; v_gene: TRBV5-1; abundance: .; j_gene: TRBJ2-7; d_gene: .
CDR3nt: TGTGCCAGCAGTGAAGGCCACCGGACGCCCACAGATACGCAGTATTTT; CDR3aa: CASSEGHRTPTDTQYF; v_gene: TRBV6-1; abundance: .; j_gene: TRBJ2-3; d_gene: .
CDR3nt: TGTGCCAGCAGGACCCCAGGGGTAAACTATGGCTACACCTTC; CDR3aa: CASRTPGVNYGYTF; v_gene: TRBV28; abundance: .; j_gene: TRBJ1-2; d_gene: .
CDR3nt: TGTGCCAGCAGATTCACTAGCGGGAGGGTATATACGCAGTATTTT; CDR3aa: CASRFTSGRVYTQYF; v_gene: TRBV28; abundance: once; j_gene: TRBJ2-3; d_gene: TRBD2
CDR3nt: TGTGCTAGCAGCCCCGGACAGGGGGCGATATACGAGCAGTACTTC; CDR3aa: CASSPGQGAIYEQYF; v_gene: TRBV7-7; abundance: once; j_gene: TRBJ2-7; d_gene: TRBD1
CDR3nt: TGTGCCAGCAGCCCGACAGGGGGAAAAGTCTACGAGCAGTACTTC; CDR3aa: CASSPTGGKVYEQYF; v_gene: TRBV4-2; abundance: .; j_gene: TRBJ2-7; d_gene: TRBD1
CDR3nt: TGTGCCAGCAGCTTAGCTTCGTTTGTGCAGCGCAGGGGCTTCTACGAGCAGTACTTC; CDR3aa: CASSLASFVQRRGFYEQYF; v_gene: TRBV11-2; abundance: .; j_gene: TRBJ2-7; d_gene: .
CDR3nt: TGTGCCAGCAGTTTAGTCCTAGGGCGAGAGAACACTGAAGCTTTCTTT; CDR3aa: CASSLVLGRENTEAFF; v_gene: TRBV28; abundance: .; j_gene: TRBJ1-1; d_gene: .
CDR3nt: TGCGCCAGCAGCTTGGACGGACAACGCGGGGGCTACACCTTC; CDR3aa: CASSLDGQRGGYTF; v_gene: TRBV5-1; abundance: .; j_gene: TRBJ1-2; d_gene: .
CDR3nt: TGTGCCAGCAGCCCCACAGGGGGAGGCTTTGTGGATACGCAGTATTTT; CDR3aa: CASSPTGGGFVDTQYF; v_gene: TRBV27; abundance: .; j_gene: TRBJ2-3; d_gene: TRBD1
CDR3nt: TGCAGCGTTGAAGGAGGAAGGGGGGGCACTGAAGCTTTCTTT; CDR3aa: CSVEGGRGGTEAFF; v_gene: TRBV29-1; abundance: .; j_gene: TRBJ1-1; d_gene: .
CDR3nt: TGTGCCAGCAGCCCTGACAGGCTCAATGAGCAGTTCTTC; CDR3aa: CASSPDRLNEQFF; v_gene: TRBV11-3; abundance: .; j_gene: TRBJ2-1; d_gene: .
CDR3nt: TGTGCCAGCAGTGCCAGACTAGTCACCGGGGAGCTGTTTTTT; CDR3aa: CASSARLVTGELFF; v_gene: TRBV25-1; abundance: .; j_gene: TRBJ2-2; d_gene: .
CDR3nt: TGTGCCAGCAGTTTCGGACAGGACGAGCAGTACTTC; CDR3aa: CASSFGQDEQYF; v_gene: TRBV6-6; abundance: .; j_gene: TRBJ2-7; d_gene: TRBD1
CDR3nt: TGTGCCAGCAGTTACTCACCGGGGATCCCCTACGAGCAGTACTTC; CDR3aa: CASSYSPGIPYEQYF; v_gene: TRBV6-5; abundance: .; j_gene: TRBJ2-7; d_gene: .
CDR3nt: TGTGCCAGCTCAGAACAGGGGAACACTGAAGCTTTCTTT; CDR3aa: CASSEQGNTEAFF; v_gene: TRBV18; abundance: .; j_gene: TRBJ1-1; d_gene: .
CDR3nt: TGTGCCAGCAGCTTAGGTTGGCAGGGGTCCTACAATGAGCAGTTCTTC; CDR3aa: CASSLGWQGSYNEQFF; v_gene: TRBV11-1; abundance: .; j_gene: TRBJ2-1; d_gene: .
CDR3nt: TGTGCCACCCAGGGTCGAGGACAGCCCCAGCATTTT; CDR3aa: CATQGRGQPQHF; v_gene: TRBV19; abundance: .; j_gene: TRBJ1-5; d_gene: .
CDR3nt: TGTGCCAGCAGTTTATGGGACTTGGGGGTGAGCTCCTACAATGAGCAGTTCTTC; CDR3aa: CASSLWDLGVSSYNEQFF; v_gene: TRBV28; abundance: .; j_gene: TRBJ2-1; d_gene: .
CDR3nt: TGTGCCAGCAGGGAAGACAGGGCCCGCCACTATGGCTACACCTTC; CDR3aa: CASREDRARHYGYTF; v_gene: TRBV2; abundance: .; j_gene: TRBJ1-2; d_gene: TRBD1